This entry concerns a single TCR beta chain. Its target is unknown. The junction had 7 bases not matched to a gene; V was cut back by 0 bases and J by 11 bases. This CDR3 region has 15 residues. CDR1 and CDR2 (germline): SGHRS, YFSETQ. Amplification used 60 Vbeta primers and 13 Jbeta primers. Here immunoSEQ multiplex PCR was the method, and the copy in TCRdb shows in-frame clones only, minus some. The sample holds some 130,000 clones. These data belong to a study of cytomegalovirus exposure and HLA in healthy donors. In the study overall: An analysis done earlier identified 120 million or so unique TCR beta sequences from approximately 180 million T cells. Notes on the study in general: Most TCR beta V segments were productive about 90% or about 30% of the time in an earlier analysis. The study put 160 or so TCR beta chains on its list as cytomegalovirus-associated.

Sequencing was performed on PBMCs. The chain combines TRBV5-1 with TRBJ2-1; TRBD2 matches 11 bases. The sequence came from a woman between 40 and 50 years old in good health and CMV-seropositive. CDR3 loop: CASSLGTLAGGQQFF. Here the CDR3 DNA reads TGCGCCAGCAGCTTGGGAACTCTAGCGGGAGGTCAGCAGTTCTTC.